The 4 T cell receptor beta chains below were found in one sample sequenced in a study of early T cells in non-severe SARS-CoV-2 infection. TCRdb passed the 5' RACE reads through MiXCR, listing each CDR3 protein once. The sample yields about 63,000 distinct CDR3 sequences, over 10% seen once. Input material: whole blood. These receptors all come from an adult who was a healthcare worker with PCR-confirmed SARS-CoV-2 infection or an uninfected control (not recorded which).

This clonotype showed up many times. This chain connects TRBV25-1 to TRBJ2-2; either TRBD1 or TRBD2 may fit D (6 bases each). The V end was cut by 7 bases, the J end by 4 bases, with 13 bases between. The CDR3 sequence is 14 residues long. Germline V gene sequence: CDR1 MGHDK, CDR2 SYGVNS. The CDR3 bases are TGTGCCAGCAAAAGGGGGGTAGGCACCGGGGAGCTGTTTTTT. It yields the protein CASKRGVGTGELFF. The full variable domain, with the rest looked up from reference TRBV25-1 and TRBJ2-2, is EADIYQTPRYLVIGTGKKITLECSQTMGHDKMYWYQQDPGMELHLIHYSYGVNSTEKGDLSSESTVSRIRTEHFPLTLESARPSHTSQYLCASKRGVGTGELFFGEGSRLTVL.

Ten or more counts support this clonotype. The gene calls are TRBV3-1 and TRBJ1-6; weak D call: TRBD1 (5 bases). V was cut by 8 bases and J by 10 bases, with 12 bases left in between. There are 12 residues in the CDR3. CDR1 is LGHDT, CDR2 YNNKEL, per germline (reference sequence). The CDR3 sequence is CASGAGNSPLHF. The CDR3 DNA reads as TGTGCCAGCGGGGCCGGGAACTCACCCCTCCACTTT.

This clonotype was counted between two and nine times. The V and J genes are TRBV6-2 or TRBV6-3 and TRBJ2-5; D is undetermined. CDR3 size: 12 residues. Trimming removed 5 bases at V and 7 bases at J, with 11 bases between. Germline CDR1 and CDR2: MNHEY and SVGEGT. As DNA, the CDR3 is TGTGCCAGCAGTCGACACCCCGGGACCCAGTACTTC. It codes for CASSRHPGTQYF.

In its sample, this clonotype was seen once. CDR3 in amino acids: CSARPGRNTGELFF. The CDR3, as DNA: TGCAGTGCCAGACCCGGGCGGAACACCGGGGAGCTGTTTTTT. This chain joins TRBV20-1 and TRBJ2-2; D is unresolved. CDR1 DFQATT and CDR2 SNEGSKA come from the germline V gene (reference sequence). The V end lost 6 bases, the J end lost 1 base, and 12 bases lay between the germline ends. The CDR3 contains 14 residues.